The entry below gives a single T cell receptor (beta chain) sequence along with its context. The antigen this receptor binds is unknown. Base quality data are lacking; no much larger clone is found one base away. This specimen comes from a study of blood T cell repertoires in COVID-19 (dated by TCRdb to 2018 to 2021). About the investigation overall: Samples covering the acute and convalescent phases of COVID-19 were provided by collaborators in the United States, Italy and Spain. The prospective study material was composed of cDNA or gDNA derived from T cells, B-cell-depleted T cells, or PBMCs. Subjects who had been exposed to COVID-19, were actively infected with it, or had recovered from it provided the deeply sampled blood TCRbeta repertoires that made up the dataset. The repertoires were made available in a free public database intended to serve as a resource for research on the immune response to SARS-CoV-2. Samples came from the ongoing ImmuneRACE study (first 160 participants) plus 1,254 subjects from 6 global collaborators. Nearly every sample came with metadata listing a de-identified subject ID, COVID-19 status, age in years and sex. Where available, HLA class I and class II types were obtained from metadata supplied by the sample provider rather than from assay-based typing. General study outcomes and caveats: How much clinical and demographic metadata was included differed by source and by participant, and the metadata was provided uncurated.

CDR1 and CDR2, per the germline V gene (reference sequence), are WNHNN and SYGVQD. CDR3 length: 17 amino acids, cysteine to phenylalanine. Only the CDR3 part of the read is kept: 51 bases, read in frame from the first base. The germline V end is reduced by 6 bases and the J end by 8 bases; junction bases left unmatched: 14. TCRbeta CDR3 regions were amplified from genomic DNA using the immunoSEQ Assay, a bias-controlled multiplex PCR. Regarding the original processing steps: Nucleated cell counts per sample were estimated from amplification of reference gene primers within the assay. To quantify the absolute abundance of each unique TCRbeta CDR3 rearrangement, sequence reads were collapsed and filtered. For each sample, productive Simpson clonality was calculated as the square root of Simpson's diversity index over productive rearrangements. The clones in this table, taken by TCRdb from immuneACCESS, are in-frame only. Not every clone is retained; where verified, under half of the shortfall comes from an unresolved V gene, and the cause of the rest is unknown. That table supplies the V and J calls and clone size; D and trimming were determined from the DNA. A total of a few hundred thousand clones appear in this sample, around 88% of them only once. The leading ten clones occupy approximately 1.2% of the sample.

The collaborating institutions used their own protocols to collect whole blood in K2EDTA tubes. Collaborator samples were shipped for TCRbeta analysis as frozen whole blood, isolated PBMCs, or DNA extracted from either sample type. The sample consisted of peripheral blood. The TCR originated in a woman aged 50 to 60 with acute or convalescent COVID-19. The receptor chain draws on TRBV10-1 and TRBJ1-6, and 9 bases in between align with TRBD1. The DNA sequence is TGCGCCAGCAGGAAGGACAGGGGCCAGGGGAAGGATTCACCCCTCCACTTT. Its product reads: CASRKDRGQGKDSPLHF.